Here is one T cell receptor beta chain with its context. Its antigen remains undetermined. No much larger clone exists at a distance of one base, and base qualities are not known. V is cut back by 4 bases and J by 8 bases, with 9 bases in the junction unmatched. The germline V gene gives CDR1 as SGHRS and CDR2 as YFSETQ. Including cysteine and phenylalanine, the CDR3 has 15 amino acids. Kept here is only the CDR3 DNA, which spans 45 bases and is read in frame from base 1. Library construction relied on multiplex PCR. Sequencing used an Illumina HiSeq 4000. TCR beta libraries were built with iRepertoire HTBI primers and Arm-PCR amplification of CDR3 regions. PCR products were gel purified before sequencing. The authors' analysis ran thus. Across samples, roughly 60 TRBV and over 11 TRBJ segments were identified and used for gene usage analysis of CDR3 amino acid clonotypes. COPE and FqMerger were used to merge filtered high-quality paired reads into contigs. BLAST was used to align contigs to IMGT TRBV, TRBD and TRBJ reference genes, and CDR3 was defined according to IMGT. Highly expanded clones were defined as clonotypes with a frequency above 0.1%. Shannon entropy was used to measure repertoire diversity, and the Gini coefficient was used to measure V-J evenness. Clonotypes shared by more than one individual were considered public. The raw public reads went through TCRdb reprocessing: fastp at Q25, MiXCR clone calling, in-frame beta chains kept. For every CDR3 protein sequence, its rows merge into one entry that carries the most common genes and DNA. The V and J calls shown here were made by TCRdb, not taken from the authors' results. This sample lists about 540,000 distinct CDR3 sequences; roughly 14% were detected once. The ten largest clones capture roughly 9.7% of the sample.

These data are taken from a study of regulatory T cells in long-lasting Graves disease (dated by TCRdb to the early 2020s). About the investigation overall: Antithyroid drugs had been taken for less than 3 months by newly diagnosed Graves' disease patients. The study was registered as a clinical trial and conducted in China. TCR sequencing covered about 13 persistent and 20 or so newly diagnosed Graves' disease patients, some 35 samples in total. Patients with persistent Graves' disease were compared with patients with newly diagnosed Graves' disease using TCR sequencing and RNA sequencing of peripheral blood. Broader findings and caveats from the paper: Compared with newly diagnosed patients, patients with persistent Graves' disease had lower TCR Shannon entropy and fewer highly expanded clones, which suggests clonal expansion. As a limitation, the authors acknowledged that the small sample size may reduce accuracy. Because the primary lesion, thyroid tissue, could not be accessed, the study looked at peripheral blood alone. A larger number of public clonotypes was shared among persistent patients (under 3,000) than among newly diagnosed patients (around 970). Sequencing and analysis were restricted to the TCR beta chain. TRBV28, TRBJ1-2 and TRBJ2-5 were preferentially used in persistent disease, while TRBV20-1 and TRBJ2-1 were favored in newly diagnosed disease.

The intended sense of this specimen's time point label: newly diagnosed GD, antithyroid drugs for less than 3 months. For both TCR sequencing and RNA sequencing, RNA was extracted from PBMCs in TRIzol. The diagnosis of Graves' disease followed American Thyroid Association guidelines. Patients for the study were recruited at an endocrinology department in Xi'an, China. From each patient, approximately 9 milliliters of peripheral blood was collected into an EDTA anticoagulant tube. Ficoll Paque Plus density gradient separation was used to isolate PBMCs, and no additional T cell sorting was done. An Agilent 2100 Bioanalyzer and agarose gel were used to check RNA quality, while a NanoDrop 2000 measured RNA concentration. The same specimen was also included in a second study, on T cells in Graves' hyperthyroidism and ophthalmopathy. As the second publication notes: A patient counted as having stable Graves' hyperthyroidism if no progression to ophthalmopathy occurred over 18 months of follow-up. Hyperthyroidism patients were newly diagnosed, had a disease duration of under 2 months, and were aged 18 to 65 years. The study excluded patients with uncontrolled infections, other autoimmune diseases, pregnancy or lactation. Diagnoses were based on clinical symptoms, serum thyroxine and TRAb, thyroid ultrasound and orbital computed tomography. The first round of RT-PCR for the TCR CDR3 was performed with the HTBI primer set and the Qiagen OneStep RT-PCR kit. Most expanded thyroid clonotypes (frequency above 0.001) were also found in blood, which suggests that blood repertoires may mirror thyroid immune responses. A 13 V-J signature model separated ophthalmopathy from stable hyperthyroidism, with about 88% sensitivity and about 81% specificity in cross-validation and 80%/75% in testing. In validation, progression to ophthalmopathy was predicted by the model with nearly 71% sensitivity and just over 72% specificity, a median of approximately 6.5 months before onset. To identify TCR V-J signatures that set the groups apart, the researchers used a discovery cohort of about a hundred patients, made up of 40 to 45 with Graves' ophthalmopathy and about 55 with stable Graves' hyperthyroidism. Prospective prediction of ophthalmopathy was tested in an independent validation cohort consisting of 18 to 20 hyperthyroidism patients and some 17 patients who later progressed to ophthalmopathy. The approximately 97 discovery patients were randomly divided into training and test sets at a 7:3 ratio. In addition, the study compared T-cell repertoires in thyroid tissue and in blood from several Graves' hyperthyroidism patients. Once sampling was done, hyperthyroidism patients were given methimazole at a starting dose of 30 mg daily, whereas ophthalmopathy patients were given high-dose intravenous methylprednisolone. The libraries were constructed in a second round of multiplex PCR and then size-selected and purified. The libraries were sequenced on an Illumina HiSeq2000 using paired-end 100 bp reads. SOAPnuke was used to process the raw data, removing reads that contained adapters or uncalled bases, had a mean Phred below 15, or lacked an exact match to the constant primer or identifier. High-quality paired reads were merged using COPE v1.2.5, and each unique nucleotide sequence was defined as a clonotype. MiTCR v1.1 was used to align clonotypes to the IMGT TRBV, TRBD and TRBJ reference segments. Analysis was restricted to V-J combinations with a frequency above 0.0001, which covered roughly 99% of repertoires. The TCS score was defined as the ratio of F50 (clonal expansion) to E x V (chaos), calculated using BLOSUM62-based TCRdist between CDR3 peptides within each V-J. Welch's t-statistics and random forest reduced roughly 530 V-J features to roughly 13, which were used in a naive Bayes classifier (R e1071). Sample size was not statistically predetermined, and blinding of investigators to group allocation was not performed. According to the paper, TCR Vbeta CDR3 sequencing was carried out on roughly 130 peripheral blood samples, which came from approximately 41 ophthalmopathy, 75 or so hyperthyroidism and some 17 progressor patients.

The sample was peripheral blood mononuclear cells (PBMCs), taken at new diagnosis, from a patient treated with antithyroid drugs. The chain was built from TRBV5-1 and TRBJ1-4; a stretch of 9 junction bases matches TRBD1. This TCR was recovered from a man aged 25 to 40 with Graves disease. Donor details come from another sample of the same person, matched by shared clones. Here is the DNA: TGCGCCAGCAGCCTAACACAGGGGGCGGGAGAAAAACTGTTTTTT. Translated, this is CASSLTQGAGEKLFF.